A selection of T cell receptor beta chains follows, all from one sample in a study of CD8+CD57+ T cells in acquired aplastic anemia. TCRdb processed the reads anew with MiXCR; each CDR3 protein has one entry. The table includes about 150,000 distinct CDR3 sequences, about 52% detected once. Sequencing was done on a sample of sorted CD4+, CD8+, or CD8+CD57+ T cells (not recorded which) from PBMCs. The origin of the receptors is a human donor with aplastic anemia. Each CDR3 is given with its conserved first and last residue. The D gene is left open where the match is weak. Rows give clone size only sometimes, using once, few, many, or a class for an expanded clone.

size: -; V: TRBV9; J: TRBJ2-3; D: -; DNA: TGTGCCAGCAGCGTATATGGAGATACGCAGTATTTT; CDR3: CASSVYGDTQYF
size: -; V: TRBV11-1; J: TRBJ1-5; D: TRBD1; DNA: TGTGCCACAAATCCGGGACAGGGGGTCGGGTTAGAGCCCCAGCATTTT; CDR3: CATNPGQGVGLEPQHF
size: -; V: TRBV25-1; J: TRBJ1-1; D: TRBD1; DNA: TGTGCCAGCAGTGTAACAGGGGGAAACACTGAAGCTTTCTTT; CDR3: CASSVTGGNTEAFF
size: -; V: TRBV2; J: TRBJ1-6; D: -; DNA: TGTGCCAGCCTTCCCGGGGGTAATTCACCCCTCCACTTT; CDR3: CASLPGGNSPLHF
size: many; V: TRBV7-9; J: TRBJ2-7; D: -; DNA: TGTGCCAGCAGCTTAGGTTCGTACGAGCAGTACTTC; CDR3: CASSLGSYEQYF
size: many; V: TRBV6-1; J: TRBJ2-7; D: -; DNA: TGTGCCAGCAGTGACAGTGACAGTTCCGAGCAGTACTTC; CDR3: CASSDSDSSEQYF
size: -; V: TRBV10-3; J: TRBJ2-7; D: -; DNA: TGTGCCATCAAACAACCGACCTCCTACGAGCAGTACTTC; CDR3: CAIKQPTSYEQYF
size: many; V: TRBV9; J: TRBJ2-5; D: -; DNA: TGTGCCAGCAGCGCCATGGATGAGGGGCTAGAGACCCAGTACTTC; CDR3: CASSAMDEGLETQYF
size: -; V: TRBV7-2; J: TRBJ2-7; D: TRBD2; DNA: TGTGCCAGCAGGCTAGGACTAGCGGGAGCCTACGAGCAGTACTTC; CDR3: CASRLGLAGAYEQYF
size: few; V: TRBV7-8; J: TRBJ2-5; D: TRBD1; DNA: TGTGCCAGCAGCCCAGGGACAGGGCAGAGAGAGACCCAGTACTTC; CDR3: CASSPGTGQRETQYF
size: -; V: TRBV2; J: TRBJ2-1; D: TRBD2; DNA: TGTGCCAGCAGTGGACTAGCGCTCTCCTACAATGAGCAGTTCTTC; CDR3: CASSGLALSYNEQFF
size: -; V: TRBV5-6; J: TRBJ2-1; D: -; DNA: TGTGCCAGCTATCACCGGTCTCTATCTACCTATGAGCAGTTCTTC; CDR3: CASYHRSLSTYEQFF
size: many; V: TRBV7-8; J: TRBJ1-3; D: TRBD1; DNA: TGTGCCAGCAGCTTAGTAGGGGGCCCCTCTGGAAACACCATATATTTT; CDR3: CASSLVGGPSGNTIYF
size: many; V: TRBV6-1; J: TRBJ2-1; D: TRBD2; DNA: TGTGCCAGCACCCCACATAGCGGGGGGGTCCCCTACAATGAGCAGTTCTTC; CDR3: CASTPHSGGVPYNEQFF
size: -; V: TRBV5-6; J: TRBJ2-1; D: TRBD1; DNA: TGTGCCAGCAGCTCGGCGGGACAGGGTCGGAATGAGCAGTTCTTC; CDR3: CASSSAGQGRNEQFF
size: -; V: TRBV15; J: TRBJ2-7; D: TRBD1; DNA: TGTGCCACCAGCCCCTCTCGGACAGGGTCCCTTTGCGAGCAGTACTTC; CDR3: CATSPSRTGSLCEQYF
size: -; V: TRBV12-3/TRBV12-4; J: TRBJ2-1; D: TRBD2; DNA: TGTGCCAGCACCCCACATAGCGGGGGGGCGGGCAATGAGCAGTTCTTC; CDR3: CASTPHSGGAGNEQFF
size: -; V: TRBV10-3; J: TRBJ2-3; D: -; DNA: TGTGCCATCAGTGAATCCAACGCGGCGGGTGATACGCAGTATTTT; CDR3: CAISESNAAGDTQYF
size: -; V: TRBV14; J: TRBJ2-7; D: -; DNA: TGTGCCAGCAGCCAGGGATCTGGCTACGAGCAGTACTTC; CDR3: CASSQGSGYEQYF
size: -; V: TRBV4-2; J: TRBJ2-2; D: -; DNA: TGTGCCAGCAGCCAAGAGGAGAGGGGAGGCATAGCCGGGGAGCTGTTTTTT; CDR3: CASSQEERGGIAGELFF
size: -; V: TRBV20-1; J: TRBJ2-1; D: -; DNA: TGCAGTGCCAGCAGCGTAGGGGACCGTCCCTCCTACAATGAGCAGTTCTTC; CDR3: CSASSVGDRPSYNEQFF
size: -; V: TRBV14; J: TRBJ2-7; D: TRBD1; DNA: TGTGCCAGCATCCAATCGACAGGGCTCCCCTACGAGCAGTACTTC; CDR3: CASIQSTGLPYEQYF
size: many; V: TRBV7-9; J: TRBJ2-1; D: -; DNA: TGTGCCAGCAGCTCCGGTGGGGTTAACTACTACAATGAGCAGTTCTTC; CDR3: CASSSGGVNYYNEQFF
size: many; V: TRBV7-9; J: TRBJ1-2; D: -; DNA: TGTGCCAGCAGGGGAGAGGGCTTTGACTATGGCTACACCTTC; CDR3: CASRGEGFDYGYTF
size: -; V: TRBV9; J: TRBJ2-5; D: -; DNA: TGTGCCAGCAGCGTGGAAATGGTGGGGACCCAGTACTTC; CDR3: CASSVEMVGTQYF
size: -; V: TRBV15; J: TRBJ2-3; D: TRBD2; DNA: TGTGCCACCGGATCCGGGACTAGCGACGCAGATACGCAGTACTTT; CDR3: CATGSGTSDADTQYF
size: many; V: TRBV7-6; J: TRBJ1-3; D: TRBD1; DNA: TGTGCCAGCAGCTTTTCGACAGGGTCCTCTGGAAACACCATATATTTT; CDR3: CASSFSTGSSGNTIYF